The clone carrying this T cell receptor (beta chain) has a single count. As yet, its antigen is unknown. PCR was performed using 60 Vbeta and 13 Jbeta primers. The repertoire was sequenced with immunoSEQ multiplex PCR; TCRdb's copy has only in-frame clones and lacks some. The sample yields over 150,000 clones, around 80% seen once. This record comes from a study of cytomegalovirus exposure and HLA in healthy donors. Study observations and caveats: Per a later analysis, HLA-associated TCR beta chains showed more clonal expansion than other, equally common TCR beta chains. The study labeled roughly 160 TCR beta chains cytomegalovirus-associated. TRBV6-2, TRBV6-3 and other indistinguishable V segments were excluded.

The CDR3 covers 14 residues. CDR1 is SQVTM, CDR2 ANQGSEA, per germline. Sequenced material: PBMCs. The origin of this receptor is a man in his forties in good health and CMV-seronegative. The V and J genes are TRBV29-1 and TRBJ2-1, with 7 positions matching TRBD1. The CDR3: CSGITGTVNNEQFF. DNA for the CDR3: TGCAGTGGAATAACCGGGACAGTCAACAATGAGCAGTTCTTC.